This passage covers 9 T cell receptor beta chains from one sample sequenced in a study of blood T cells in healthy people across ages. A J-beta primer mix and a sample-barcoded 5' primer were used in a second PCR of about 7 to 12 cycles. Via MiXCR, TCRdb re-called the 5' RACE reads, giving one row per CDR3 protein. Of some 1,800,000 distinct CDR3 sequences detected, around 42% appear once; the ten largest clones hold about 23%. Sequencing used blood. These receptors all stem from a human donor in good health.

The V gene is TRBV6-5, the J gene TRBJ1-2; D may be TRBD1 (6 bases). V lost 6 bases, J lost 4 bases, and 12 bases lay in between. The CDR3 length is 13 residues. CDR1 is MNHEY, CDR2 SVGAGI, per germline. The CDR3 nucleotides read TGTGCCAGCAGGGCGGACAGCGTCTATGGCTACACCTTC. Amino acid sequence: CASRADSVYGYTF.

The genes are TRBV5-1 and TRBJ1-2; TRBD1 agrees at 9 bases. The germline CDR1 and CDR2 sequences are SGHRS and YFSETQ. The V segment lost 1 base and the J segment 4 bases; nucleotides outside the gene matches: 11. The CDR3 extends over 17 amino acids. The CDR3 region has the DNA TGCGCCAGCAGCTTGAATAACAGGGGGCAAAGGAGCTATGGCTACACCTTC. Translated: CASSLNNRGQRSYGYTF.

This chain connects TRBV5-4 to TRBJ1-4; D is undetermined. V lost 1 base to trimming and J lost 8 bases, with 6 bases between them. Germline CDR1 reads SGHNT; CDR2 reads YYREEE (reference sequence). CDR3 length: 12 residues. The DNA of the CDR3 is TGTGCCAGCAGCTTGTATCCCGAAAAACTGTTTTTT. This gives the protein CASSLYPEKLFF.

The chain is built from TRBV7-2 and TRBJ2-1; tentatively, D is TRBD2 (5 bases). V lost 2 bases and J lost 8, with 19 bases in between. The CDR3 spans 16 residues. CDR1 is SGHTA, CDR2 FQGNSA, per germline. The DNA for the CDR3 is TGTGCCAGCAGCTTACGGGGTTTGATTACCGGCGATGAGCAGTTCTTC. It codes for CASSLRGLITGDEQFF.

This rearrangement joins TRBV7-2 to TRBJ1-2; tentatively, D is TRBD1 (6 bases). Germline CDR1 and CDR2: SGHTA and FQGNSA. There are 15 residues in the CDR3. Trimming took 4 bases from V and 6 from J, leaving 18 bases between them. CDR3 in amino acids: CASSSRTAVGHGYTF. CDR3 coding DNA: TGTGCCAGCAGCTCTCGGACAGCTGTAGGACATGGCTACACCTTC.

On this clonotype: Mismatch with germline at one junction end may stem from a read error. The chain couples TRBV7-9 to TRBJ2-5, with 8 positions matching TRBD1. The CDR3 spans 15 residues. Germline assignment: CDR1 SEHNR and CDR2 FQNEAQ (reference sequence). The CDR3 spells CTSSLAETGVETQYF. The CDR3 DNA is TGTACCAGCAGCTTAGCAGAGACAGGGGTAGAGACCCAGTACTTC.

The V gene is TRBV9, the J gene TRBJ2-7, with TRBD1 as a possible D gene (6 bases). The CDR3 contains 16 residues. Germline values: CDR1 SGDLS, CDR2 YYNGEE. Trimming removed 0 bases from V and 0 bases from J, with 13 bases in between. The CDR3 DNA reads TGTGCCAGCAGCGTAGGATCAGGGGATTTCTCCTACGAGCAGTACTTC. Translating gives CASSVGSGDFSYEQYF.

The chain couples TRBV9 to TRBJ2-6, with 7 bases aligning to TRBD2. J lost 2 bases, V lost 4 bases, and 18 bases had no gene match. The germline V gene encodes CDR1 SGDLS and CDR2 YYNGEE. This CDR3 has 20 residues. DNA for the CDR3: TGTGCCAGCAGCTACCCAGTTGTTCCCCAGGCGGGGGCTGGGGCCAACGTCCTGACTTTC. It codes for CASSYPVVPQAGAGANVLTF.

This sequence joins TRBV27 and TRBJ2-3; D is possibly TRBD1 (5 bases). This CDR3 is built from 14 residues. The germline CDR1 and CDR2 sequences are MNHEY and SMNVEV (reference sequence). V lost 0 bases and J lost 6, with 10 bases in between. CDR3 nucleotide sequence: TGTGCCAGCAGTTTATCCCCAGGGCTGGATACGCAGTATTTT. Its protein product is CASSLSPGLDTQYF.